This TCR beta chain was found in a study of blood T cells in healthy people across ages. The CDR3 is 13 amino acids. Germline V gene sequence: CDR1 DFQATT, CDR2 SNEGSKA (reference sequence). Combining a sample-barcoded 5' primer with a J-beta primer mix, a second PCR ran for 7 to 11 cycles. TCRdb fed the 5' RACE reads into MiXCR, producing one record per CDR3 protein. Of around 400,000 distinct CDR3 sequences listed, roughly half are singletons. This receptor was obtained from a man in his sixties in good health. The V and J genes are TRBV20-1 and TRBJ2-7; weak D call: TRBD2 (6 bases). The DNA matches TRBJ2-5 better at its end, which makes the J call doubtful. The material sequenced was blood. CDR3 region: CSAELTGEETQYF. The CDR3, as DNA: TGCAGTGCAGAGCTGACGGGGGAAGAGACCCAGTACTTC.